The present TCR beta chain was sequenced within a study of T cells in Graves' hyperthyroidism and ophthalmopathy. Pregnant or lactating patients were excluded, as were those with uncontrolled infection or other autoimmune disease. From germline, CDR1 is SGHDN and CDR2 FVKESK. The CDR3 is 16 amino acids. The germline V and J ends were trimmed by 0 bases and 8 bases, with 19 bases remaining between them. From RNA transcripts, TCR beta CDR3 regions were amplified. HTBI primers were used for first-round RT-PCR of the TCR CDR3. TCRdb reanalysed the multiplex PCR reads using MiXCR and keeps one entry per CDR3 protein. The top ten hold 28% of the sample, which has approximately 380,000 distinct CDR3 sequences, around an eighth seen once.

This clonotype was sampled from a man aged 50-60 years with Graves' ophthalmopathy. The genes are TRBV14 and TRBJ1-2; possible D gene TRBD1, 5 bases. The sequencing sample was made of blood. CDR3 protein: CASSQDVQWQGRGYTF. In DNA form, the CDR3 reads TGTGCCAGCAGCCAAGATGTCCAATGGCAGGGCCGGGGCTACACCTTC.